A selection of T cell receptor beta chains follows, all from one sample in a study of post-analysis software for immune sequencing data. Each CDR3 protein is one row after TCRdb ran MiXCR on the PCR reads. The sample contains 400,000 to 500,000 distinct CDR3 sequences, approximately 37% of which appear only once. Sequenced material: blood. These receptors were collected from a girl aged 2-10 years with multiple sclerosis. Each CDR3 is given with its conserved first and last residue. A clone size is listed for some rows: how often the clone was seen (once, few, many), or a class if it is expanded.

clone_size | j_call | v_call | cdr3_aa
. | TRBJ2-3 | TRBV4-1 | CASSQELAGDTQYF
. | TRBJ2-7 | TRBV2 | CASSAGGPNSYEQYF
few | TRBJ2-1 | TRBV29-1 | CSVEGLAAGYEQFF
few | TRBJ2-5 | TRBV29-1 | CSAVEGGVEQYF
. | TRBJ1-2 | TRBV11-2 | CASSLEVGWAGINYGYTF
. | TRBJ2-6 | TRBV7-3 | CANSLTGGPSGANVLTF
many | TRBJ2-2 | TRBV28 | CASSLWISSASGNTGELFF
. | TRBJ2-2 | TRBV27 | CASSLLGAPGELFF
many | TRBJ2-1 | TRBV7-2 | CASGTSGGSSEQFF
few | TRBJ2-3 | TRBV7-9 | CASSLDRDITDTQYF
. | TRBJ2-7 | TRBV6-2/TRBV6-3 | CASSDSLAGGSYEQYF
few | TRBJ2-1 | TRBV3-1 | CASGPSGGAYNEQFF
. | TRBJ2-5 | TRBV20-1 | CSVLGQGGETQYF
few | TRBJ1-1 | TRBV5-1 | CASSLGSRGNTEAFF
once | TRBJ1-3 | TRBV12-3/TRBV12-4 | CASSLTEGNTIYF
. | TRBJ2-7 | TRBV29-1 | CSVEGRGRHEQYF
. | TRBJ2-1 | TRBV7-8 | CASSRKFRAYNEQFF